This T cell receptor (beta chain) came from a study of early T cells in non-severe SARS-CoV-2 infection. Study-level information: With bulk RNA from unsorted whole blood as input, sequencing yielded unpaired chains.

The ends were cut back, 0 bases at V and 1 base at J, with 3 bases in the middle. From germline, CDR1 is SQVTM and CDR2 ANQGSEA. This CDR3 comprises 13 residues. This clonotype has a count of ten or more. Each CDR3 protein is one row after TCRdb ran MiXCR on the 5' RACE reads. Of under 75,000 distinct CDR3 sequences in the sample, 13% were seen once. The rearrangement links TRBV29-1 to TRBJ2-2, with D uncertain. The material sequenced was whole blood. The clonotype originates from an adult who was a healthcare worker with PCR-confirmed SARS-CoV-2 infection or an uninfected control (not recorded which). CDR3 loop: CSVEDGNTGELFF. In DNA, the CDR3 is TGCAGCGTTGAAGACGGGAACACCGGGGAGCTGTTTTTT.